Described below is a single T cell receptor (beta chain) sequence and its context. The data were obtained in a study of CD8 T cells in Susac syndrome. Random hexamers were used to reverse transcribe the RNA input (0.5 to 1 ug). Coverage of TCR beta CDR3 amplification by immunoSEQ multiplex PCR extended to 54 Vbeta and 13 Jbeta. TCRdb used MiXCR to reprocess the immunoSEQ multiplex PCR reads, holding one entry per CDR3 protein. The sample shows approximately 110,000 distinct CDR3 sequences, about 96% of them seen only once. CDR1 and CDR2 (germline): MGHRA, YSYEKL. V shed 2 bases and J shed 8 bases, with 13 bases lying between them. CDR3 length equals 14 residues. The sequenced target, TCR beta, came from blood CD8+ and CD4+ T cells. TEMRA cells were FACS-enriched, and CD8+ and CD4+ T cells were isolated negatively.

Source material: CD4+ T cells from PBMCs. This clonotype was obtained from a human donor in good health. The V and J genes are TRBV4-1 and TRBJ1-5; D gene ambiguous. The CDR3 spells CASSQFRSGEPQHF. The CDR3 nucleotides are TGCGCCAGCAGCCAATTTCGTTCCGGGGAGCCCCAGCATTTT.